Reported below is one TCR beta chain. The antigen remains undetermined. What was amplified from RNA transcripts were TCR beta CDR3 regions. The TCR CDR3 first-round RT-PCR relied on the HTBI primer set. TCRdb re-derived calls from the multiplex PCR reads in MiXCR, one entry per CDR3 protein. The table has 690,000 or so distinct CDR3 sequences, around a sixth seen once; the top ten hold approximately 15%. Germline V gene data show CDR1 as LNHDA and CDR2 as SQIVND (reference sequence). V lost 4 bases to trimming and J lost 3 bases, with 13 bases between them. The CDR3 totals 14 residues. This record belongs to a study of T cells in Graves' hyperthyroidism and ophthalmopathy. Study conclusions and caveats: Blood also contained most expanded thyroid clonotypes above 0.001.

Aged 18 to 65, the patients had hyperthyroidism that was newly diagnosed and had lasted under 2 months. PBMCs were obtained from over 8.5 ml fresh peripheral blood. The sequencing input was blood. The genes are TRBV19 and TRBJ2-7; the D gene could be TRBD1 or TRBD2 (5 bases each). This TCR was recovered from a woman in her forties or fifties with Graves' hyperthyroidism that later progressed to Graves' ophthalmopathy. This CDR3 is CASSTTGARYEQYF. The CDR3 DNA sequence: TGTGCCAGTAGTACTACCGGGGCACGCTACGAGCAGTACTTC.